This T cell receptor (beta chain) was profiled in a study of glioma-infiltrating T cells after dendritic cell vaccination. Overall study context: Glioblastoma patients came from Phase I and II dendritic cell vaccination trials.

The repertoire was sequenced with immunoSEQ multiplex PCR; TCRdb's copy has only in-frame clones and lacks some. The data contain approximately 99,000 clones, around 80% of them seen just once; the ten biggest clones take up roughly 5.9%. The CDR3 spans 17 residues. Looked up from germline, CDR1 is SNHLY and CDR2 is FYNNEI. Time point specified: after dendritic cell vaccination, including at tumor progression/relapse. Points on this clone: The junction and the germline gene differ at one end; a read error may be behind it.

The specimen comprised blood, sampled after dendritic cell vaccination. The chain is built from TRBV2 and TRBJ2-2, with 11 bases identical to TRBD2. The clonotype comes from a human donor with glioblastoma. CDR3 region: CASGELAGVQDTGELFF. The CDR3 bases are TGTGCCAGCGGTGAACTAGCGGGAGTTCAGGACACCGGGGAGCTGTTTTTT.